Listed here are 15 T cell receptor beta chains from one sample, sequenced in a study of early T cells in non-severe SARS-CoV-2 infection. TCRdb re-called the 5' RACE reads with MiXCR, one entry per CDR3 protein. Altogether approximately 70,000 distinct CDR3 sequences are present, less than 5.5% being singletons, with the ten largest covering about 7%. The specimen was whole blood, collected at baseline. The receptors originated from an adult who was a healthcare worker with PCR-confirmed SARS-CoV-2 infection or an uninfected control (not recorded which).

This clonotype was counted ten times or more. The V and J genes are TRBV20-1 and TRBJ2-2, with 7 bases matching TRBD2. This CDR3 spans 14 amino acids. J gave up 5 bases and V 3 bases, and 6 bases lay outside the gene matches. From germline, CDR1 is DFQATT and CDR2 SNEGSKA (reference sequence). CDR3 residues: CSASTQRETGELFF. As DNA, the CDR3 is TGCAGTGCTAGTACCCAGCGGGAAACCGGGGAGCTGTTTTTT.

This clonotype was detected many times. The J gene is TRBJ1-1, the V gene TRBV27, with 7 bases identical to TRBD1. Germline V gives CDR1 MNHEY, CDR2 SMNVEV (reference sequence). The CDR3 loop spans 16 amino acids. J was trimmed by 2 bases and V by 1 base; bases with no gene match: 7. In nucleotides, the CDR3 is TGTGCCAGCAGTTTATACCCACAGGGGACAAACACTGAAGCTTTCTTT. Translating it yields CASSLYPQGTNTEAFF.

In this sample, this clonotype turned up many times. The rearrangement uses TRBV29-1 and TRBJ2-6; 10 bases fit TRBD1. The V segment lost 5 bases and the J segment 3 bases; nucleotides outside the gene matches: 10. This CDR3 spans 17 amino acids. Germline CDR1 SQVTM, CDR2 ANQGSEA. The CDR3 DNA reads TGCAGCGTTTTCGGACAGGGGGAAGTAAGTGGGGCCAACGTCCTGACTTTC. Protein sequence: CSVFGQGEVSGANVLTF.

This clonotype has more than one count but fewer than ten. This chain uses TRBV20-1 with TRBJ1-2; D perhaps matches TRBD1 (5 bases). There are 11 residues in the CDR3. CDR1 and CDR2 from the germline V gene are DFQATT and SNEGSKA (reference sequence). The CDR3 here is CSRADTYGYTF. The CDR3, as DNA: TGCAGCAGGGCTGATACTTATGGCTACACCTTC.

This clonotype was counted a few times. The chain recombines TRBV10-1 with TRBJ2-3; 14 bases align to TRBD2. The germline V gene has CDR1 WNHNN and CDR2 SYGVQD (reference sequence). There are 16 residues in the CDR3. Germline trimming cut 3 bases from V and 6 bases from J; bases unmatched to any gene: 5. CDR3 nucleotides: TGCGCCAGCAGTGATGGGACTAGCGGGAGTGGGGATACGCAGTATTTT. Translating it yields CASSDGTSGSGDTQYF.

This clonotype was seen at least ten times. This rearrangement joins TRBV6-1 to TRBJ1-5; no clear D gene. Per the germline V gene, CDR1 is MNHNS and CDR2 is SASEGT. CDR3 length: 14 amino acids. V shed 4 bases and J shed 4 bases, with 11 bases lying between them. Here the CDR3 reads CASSARNLNQPQHF. DNA of the CDR3: TGTGCCAGCAGTGCCCGGAACCTTAATCAGCCCCAGCATTTT.

This clonotype was recorded at least ten times. V and J are TRBV24-1 and TRBJ2-2; D uncertain. Trimming took 3 bases from V and 10 from J, leaving 11 bases between them. In germline, CDR1 is KGHDR, CDR2 SFDVKD. This CDR3 is 13 amino acids long. The CDR3 DNA sequence: TGTGCCACCAGTGATGTTAGCCCGCAGGAGCTGTTTTTT. Translated, it gives CATSDVSPQELFF.

The chain is built from TRBV2 and TRBJ1-2; D possibly corresponds to TRBD1 (5 bases). This CDR3 has 13 amino acids. Trimming took off 4 bases at V and 6 bases at J, with 12 bases between the two ends. Germline CDR1 and CDR2: SNHLY and FYNNEI. The CDR3 protein is CASSGEAGNGYTF. CDR3 DNA sequence: TGTGCCAGCAGTGGAGAGGCAGGGAATGGCTACACCTTC.

V and J are TRBV7-3 and TRBJ2-3; the match to TRBD2 covers 8 bases. Germline V lookup: CDR1 SGHTA, CDR2 FQGTGA. The CDR3 has 16 residues. V gave up 2 bases and J gave up 2 bases; unmatched junction bases: 6. CDR3 amino acids: CASSLGLAGPTDTQYF. CDR3 sequence (DNA): TGTGCCAGCAGCTTAGGCCTAGCGGGCCCCACAGATACGCAGTATTTT.

This clonotype occurred a few times. The chain couples TRBV6-1 to TRBJ1-6, with D possibly matching TRBD1 (5 bases). This CDR3 has 14 amino acids. The germline V and J ends were trimmed by 3 bases and 3 bases, with 6 bases remaining between them. Germline assignment: CDR1 MNHNS and CDR2 SASEGT. CDR3 amino acids: CASSDRDYNSPLHF. DNA for the CDR3: TGTGCCAGCAGTGACAGGGACTATAATTCACCCCTCCACTTT.

The chain joins TRBV5-6 to TRBJ2-1; 7 nucleotides align to TRBD1. Trimming took 2 bases from V and 10 from J; bases not matched to a gene: 9. Germline assignment: CDR1 SGHDT and CDR2 YYEEEE. This CDR3 is built from 14 residues. The CDR3, as DNA: TGTGCCAGCAGCTTCGGAACAGGGGATCGAGAGCAGTTCTTC. It codes for CASSFGTGDREQFF.

This clonotype was recorded at least ten times. The chain joins TRBV12-3 or TRBV12-4 to TRBJ2-2; TRBD2 might be the D (5 bases). V lost 0 bases to trimming and J lost 6 bases, with 8 bases between them. The CDR3 spans 14 residues. The CDR3 DNA follows: TGTGCCAGCAGTTTAGCGTTAGCGTCCGGGGAGCTGTTTTTT. Protein sequence: CASSLALASGELFF.

On this clonotype: A much larger clone is a single base away; this may be a read error. The chain employs TRBV7-2 and TRBJ2-7; D is undetermined. The length of the CDR3 is 13 residues. Deletions cut 2 bases from V and 6 bases from J, with 11 bases between. Germline-derived CDR1 and CDR2 are SGHTA and FQGNSA. The CDR3 sequence: CASSLRRASEQYF. The CDR3 coding sequence is TGTGCCAGCAGCTTACGGAGAGCCTCCGAGCAGTACTTC.

This clonotype was observed at least ten times. The genes are TRBV5-1 and TRBJ1-2; 9 bases align to TRBD1. Germline CDR1 SGHRS, CDR2 YFSETQ. This CDR3 has 16 residues. The ends lost 4 bases at V and 6 bases at J; junction bases unmatched: 13. The CDR3 here is CASSPSASGTGNGYTF. Written as DNA, the CDR3 is TGCGCCAGCAGCCCCTCCGCCTCCGGGACAGGGAATGGCTACACCTTC. The full variable domain, in which reference TRBV5-1 and TRBJ1-2 provide the parts outside the CDR3, is KAGVTQTPRYLIKTRGQQVTLSCSPISGHRSVSWYQQTPGQGLQFLFEYFSETQRNKGNFPGRFSGRQFSNSRSEMNVSTLELGDSALYLCASSPSASGTGNGYTFGSGTRLTVV.

This clonotype was seen repeatedly, ten times or more. DNA of the CDR3: TGCGCCAGCAGCCTCCCGGGACTAGCGGTCGCGAACACCGGGGAGCTGTTTTTT. It specifies CASSLPGLAVANTGELFF. This sequence joins TRBV4-1 and TRBJ2-2, with 11 nucleotides matching TRBD2. The V gene end was trimmed by 4 bases and the J gene end by 0 bases; junction bases not matched to a gene: 7. The CDR3 is 18 amino acids. Germline-derived CDR1 and CDR2 are MGHRA and YSYEKL.